These T cell receptor beta chains were read from a single sample in a study of T cell responses to AZD1222 COVID-19 vaccine. Profiling relied on immunoSEQ multiplex PCR, and the TCRdb table lists in-frame clones only, not all of them. The data contain 120,000 or so clones, 90% of them singletons. The material was peripheral blood, obtained on day 0 of MenACWY control vaccination. These receptors were collected from an adult in good health. CDR3s include the opening cysteine and the closing phenylalanine or tryptophan.

V | CDR3
TRBV6-2/TRBV6-3 | CASSPDRYGYTF
TRBV7-9 | CASNTGTEGNTIYF
TRBV11-3 | CASSIGAESYNEQFF
TRBV30 | CAWSPIMANYGYTF
TRBV3-1/TRBV3-2 | CASSQTGGSNQPQHF
TRBV7-8 | CASSLVDNEQFF
TRBV6-5 | CASSRSPDTQYF
TRBV7-9 | CASSLDRTGSSYTF
TRBV10-2 | CASVEHSTDTQYF
TRBV6-4 | CASSDGSNGELFF
TRBV6-5 | CASSYSGKGPRGELFF
TRBV28 | CASRESGQHPNTEAFF
TRBV12-2 | CASRFFGRWCCALAKNIQYF
TRBV4-2 | CASSQDPGSGSYEQYF